This T cell receptor beta chain was observed in a study of T-cell reconstitution after alpha-beta-depleted transplantation in children. The study's findings and limits: After one year, T-cell counts and TCRbeta diversity mostly came from new T cells. Several patients had high TCRbeta diversity at day 60; it came from surviving recipient T cells and thymic progenitors. About two months after transplant, alpha-beta T cells reportedly came from several hundred expanded graft clones.

This CDR3 has 19 amino acids. A remark on this clonotype: Its specificity is not known.

Using unique molecular identifiers, the investigators prepared the TCRbeta library. TCRdb ran MiXCR on the PCR reads and lists one entry per CDR3 protein. Altogether 300,000 to 350,000 distinct CDR3 sequences are present, about 17% being singletons, with the ten largest covering around two fifths. This TCR was recovered from a male patient aged 2 to 9 who had a stem cell transplant for acute lymphoblastic leukemia, so the T cells may come from the graft donor. The V call is TRBV21-1, the J call TRBJ1-1. TRBV21-1 is a pseudogene. Here the sequenced sample was PBMCs, mostly from graft donor cells, taken 360 days after TCRalphabeta/CD19-depleted stem cell transplant. The CDR3 DNA reads as TGTGCCAGCAGCAAAATTATTAGAATCGGCCCAGGCCAATTCACTGAAGCTTTCTTT. Its translation is CASSKIIRIGPGQFTEAFF.